A single sample is the source of the 11 T cell receptor beta chains below, sequenced in a study of Ad26.COV2.S vaccination and SARS-CoV-2 variants. The assay was immunoSEQ multiplex PCR, and TCRdb's table has in-frame clones only and misses some. The table records 350,000 to 400,000 clones, roughly nine tenths of them present only once. The treatment is: some 19 received Ad26.COV2.S at low or high dose, single or two shots; roughly 5 received placebo; per-sample allocation not given. The study sampled participants on day 63 after the first vaccine or placebo injection. Source: peripheral blood, taken in a trial of Ad26.COV2.S vaccine versus placebo. The receptors were gathered from a person between 18 and 65 years old who received the Ad26.COV2.S COVID-19 vaccine or a placebo.

This clone has a handful of counts. The J gene is TRBJ1-1, the V gene TRBV6-6, with D possibly being TRBD1 (5 bases). Germline V gives CDR1 MNHNY, CDR2 SVGAGI (reference sequence). This CDR3 is built from 15 residues. V was clipped by 6 bases and J by 1 base, with 15 bases between them. The CDR3 region has the DNA TGTGCCAGCAGATCACCGGGACGGGAGAACACTGAAGCTTTCTTT. It translates to CASRSPGRENTEAFF.

The rearrangement joins TRBV9 to TRBJ1-1, with D perhaps TRBD1 (5 bases). The CDR3 has 13 residues. Germline loops: CDR1 SGDLS, CDR2 YYNGEE. V was trimmed by 6 bases and J by 2 bases, leaving 11 bases between them. CDR3 loop: CASKRRGNTEAFF. Written as DNA, the CDR3 is TGTGCCAGCAAACGTAGGGGAAACACTGAAGCTTTCTTT.

The CDR3 sequence is CASSLGPSGASEQYF. DNA for the CDR3: TGCGCCAGCAGCTTGGGCCCATCCGGTGCGAGCGAGCAGTACTTC. The J gene is TRBJ2-7, the V gene TRBV5-1; D remains ambiguous. Germline V gene lookup returns CDR1 SGHRS and CDR2 YFSETQ. The CDR3 spans 15 residues. Trimming removed 0 bases at V and 6 bases at J, with 16 bases between.

This chain links TRBV13 with TRBJ2-7; 7 bases fit TRBD1. The CDR3 totals 14 residues. The germline V gene has CDR1 PRHDT and CDR2 FYEKMQ (reference sequence). V shed 5 bases, J shed 5 bases, and the junction held 9 bases outside the gene matches. CDR3: CASSAATGTDEQYF. The CDR3 DNA reads as TGTGCCAGCAGCGCGGCGACAGGGACCGACGAGCAGTACTTC.

V and J are TRBV19 and TRBJ1-1, with D tentatively TRBD1 (5 bases). This CDR3 region has 13 residues. Germline V lookup: CDR1 LNHDA, CDR2 SQIVND (reference sequence). Between the trimmed V and J ends, which lost 2 bases and 3 bases, there was a span of 7 bases. The CDR3 is CASSIRGYTEAFF. The CDR3 DNA reads TGTGCCAGTAGTATAAGGGGCTACACTGAAGCTTTCTTT.

The rearrangement links TRBV4-1 to TRBJ1-5, with a possible D match to TRBD1 (5 bases). This CDR3 comprises 17 residues. Trimming left V 4 bases short and J 0 bases short, with 16 bases between. CDR1 is MGHRA, CDR2 YSYEKL, per germline. The CDR3: CASSRAPIGGSNQPQHF. CDR3 bases: TGCGCCAGCAGCCGTGCCCCCATTGGGGGTAGCAATCAGCCCCAGCATTTT.

This chain uses TRBV3-1 (or the pseudogene TRBV3-2) with TRBJ1-5; D might be TRBD1 (5 bases). This CDR3 contains 13 residues. Germline V gene data show CDR1 as LGHDT and CDR2 as YNNKEL (reference sequence). Trimming pared 3 bases from V and 7 bases from J, leaving 10 bases between. The CDR3 DNA sequence: TGTGCCAGCAGCCATGTAGGGGACCAGCCCCAGCATTTT. It encodes CASSHVGDQPQHF.

Of note for this clone: The same CDR3 is also encoded by other DNA sequences in this sample. The rearrangement links TRBV12-3 or TRBV12-4 to TRBJ1-1; D is unclear. The V and J ends lost 2 bases and 4 bases respectively, with 5 bases between them. This CDR3 has 12 residues. The CDR3 loop is CASSLSGTEAFF. DNA for the CDR3: TGTGCCAGCAGTTTATCAGGCACTGAAGCTTTCTTT.

The chain links TRBV7-2 to TRBJ1-1, with D maybe TRBD1 (5 bases). The CDR3 runs to 14 residues. CDR1 and CDR2 from the germline V gene are SGHTA and FQGNSA. Trimming shortened V by 5 bases and J by 3 bases, and 13 bases separated the two germline ends. Here the CDR3 reads CASSPQLGDTEAFF. CDR3 bases: TGTGCCAGCAGCCCCCAACTGGGGGACACTGAAGCTTTCTTT.

The rearrangement joins TRBV11-2 to TRBJ2-7; D may be TRBD1 or TRBD2 (5 bases each). V was cut by 4 bases and J by 2 bases, with 15 bases left in between. This CDR3 has 15 residues. Germline CDR1 and CDR2: SGHAT and FQNNGV. The CDR3 DNA follows: TGTGCCAGCAGCTCTCTGAGGGACGGGACCTACGAGCAGTACTTC. Amino acid sequence: CASSSLRDGTYEQYF.

The rearrangement uses TRBV4-3 and TRBJ2-3; tentatively, D is TRBD1 or TRBD2 (5 bases each). This CDR3 comprises 15 residues. Between the trimmed V and J ends, which lost 1 base and 3 bases, there was a span of 11 bases. Germline CDR1 reads LGHNA; CDR2 reads YSLEER. The CDR3 reads CASSQAPGSTDTQYF. For the CDR3, the DNA is TGCGCCAGCAGCCAAGCGCCAGGGAGTACAGATACGCAGTATTTT.